Listed here is a single TCR beta chain. Its antigen is undetermined. The PCR contained 60 Vbeta and 13 Jbeta primers. Assay: immunoSEQ multiplex PCR; the TCRdb copy retains only in-frame clones and omits some. The sample contains 90,000 to 100,000 clones, roughly 81% of which appear only once. Healthy bone marrow donors made up the donor group. The data stem from a study of cytomegalovirus exposure and HLA in healthy donors. Across the whole study: Of all 400 or so donors who were genotyped, under 90% belonged to the Caucasian-associated ancestry cluster.

V dropped 2 bases and J dropped 5; count of bases not matched to a gene: 5. The CDR3 spans 15 residues. Per the germline V gene, CDR1 is SGHKS and CDR2 is YYEKEE (reference sequence). Study findings and constraints: According to the study, roughly 160 TCR beta chains were cytomegalovirus-associated.

The rearrangement links TRBV5-5 to TRBJ1-2, with 11 positions matching TRBD1. The origin of this receptor is a man aged 40-55 years in good health and CMV-seronegative. What was sequenced was PBMCs. This CDR3 is CASSFSDRGQYGYTF. Written as DNA, the CDR3 is TGTGCCAGCAGCTTCTCGGACAGGGGGCAGTATGGCTACACCTTC.